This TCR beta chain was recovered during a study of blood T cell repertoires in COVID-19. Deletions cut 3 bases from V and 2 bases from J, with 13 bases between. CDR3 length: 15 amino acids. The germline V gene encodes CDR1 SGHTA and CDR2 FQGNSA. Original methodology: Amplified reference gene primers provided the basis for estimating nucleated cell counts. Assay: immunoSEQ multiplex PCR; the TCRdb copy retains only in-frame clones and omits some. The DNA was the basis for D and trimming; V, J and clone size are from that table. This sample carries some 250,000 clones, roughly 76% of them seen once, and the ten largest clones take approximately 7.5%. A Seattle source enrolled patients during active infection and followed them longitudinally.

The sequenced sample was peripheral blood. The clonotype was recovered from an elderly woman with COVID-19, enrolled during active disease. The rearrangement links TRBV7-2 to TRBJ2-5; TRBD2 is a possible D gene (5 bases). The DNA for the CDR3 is TGTGCCAGCAGCTTGAGAGGGTCGGGGCAAGAGACCCAGTACTTC. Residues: CASSLRGSGQETQYF.